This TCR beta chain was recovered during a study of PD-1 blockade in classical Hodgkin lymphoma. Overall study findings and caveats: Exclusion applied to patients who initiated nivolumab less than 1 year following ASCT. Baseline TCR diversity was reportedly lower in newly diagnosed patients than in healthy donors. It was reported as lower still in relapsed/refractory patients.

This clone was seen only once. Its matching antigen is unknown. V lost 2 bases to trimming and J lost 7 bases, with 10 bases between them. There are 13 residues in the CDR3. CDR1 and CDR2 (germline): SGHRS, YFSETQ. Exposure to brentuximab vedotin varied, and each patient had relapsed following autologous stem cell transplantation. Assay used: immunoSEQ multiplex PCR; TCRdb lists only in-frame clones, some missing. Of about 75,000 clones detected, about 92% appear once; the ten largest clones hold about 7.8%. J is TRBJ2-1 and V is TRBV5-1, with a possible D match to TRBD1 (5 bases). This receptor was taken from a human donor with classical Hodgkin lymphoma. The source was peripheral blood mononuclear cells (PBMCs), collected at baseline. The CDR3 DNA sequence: TGCGCCAGCAGCTTAACGGACATAAATGAGCAGTTCTTC. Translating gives CASSLTDINEQFF.